This section outlines one T cell receptor beta chain sequence together with its context. What it binds is not known. Trimming left V 8 bases short and J 0 bases short, with 17 bases between. The CDR3 runs 17 residues. Germline lookup yields CDR1 SEHNR and CDR2 FQNEAQ (reference sequence). Primed by a sample-barcoded 5' primer and a J-beta primer mix, a second PCR proceeded for about 7 to 11 cycles. TCRdb itself ran the 5' RACE reads through MiXCR, one entry per CDR3 protein. The table lists over a million distinct CDR3 sequences, more than 40% of them singletons. This entry comes from a study of blood T cells in healthy people across ages. General study results and limits: No one knew whether donors had CMV, which possibly confounded expanded clonotype changes.

Sequenced sample: blood. This receptor was obtained from a woman between 55 and 75 years old in good health. The gene calls are TRBV7-9 and TRBJ2-6, with D possibly TRBD1 on 5 matching bases. The CDR3 region has the DNA TGTGCCAGCGCCAAGGGGCGCCTTACCTCTGGGGCCAACGTCCTGACTTTC. Translating gives CASAKGRLTSGANVLTF.